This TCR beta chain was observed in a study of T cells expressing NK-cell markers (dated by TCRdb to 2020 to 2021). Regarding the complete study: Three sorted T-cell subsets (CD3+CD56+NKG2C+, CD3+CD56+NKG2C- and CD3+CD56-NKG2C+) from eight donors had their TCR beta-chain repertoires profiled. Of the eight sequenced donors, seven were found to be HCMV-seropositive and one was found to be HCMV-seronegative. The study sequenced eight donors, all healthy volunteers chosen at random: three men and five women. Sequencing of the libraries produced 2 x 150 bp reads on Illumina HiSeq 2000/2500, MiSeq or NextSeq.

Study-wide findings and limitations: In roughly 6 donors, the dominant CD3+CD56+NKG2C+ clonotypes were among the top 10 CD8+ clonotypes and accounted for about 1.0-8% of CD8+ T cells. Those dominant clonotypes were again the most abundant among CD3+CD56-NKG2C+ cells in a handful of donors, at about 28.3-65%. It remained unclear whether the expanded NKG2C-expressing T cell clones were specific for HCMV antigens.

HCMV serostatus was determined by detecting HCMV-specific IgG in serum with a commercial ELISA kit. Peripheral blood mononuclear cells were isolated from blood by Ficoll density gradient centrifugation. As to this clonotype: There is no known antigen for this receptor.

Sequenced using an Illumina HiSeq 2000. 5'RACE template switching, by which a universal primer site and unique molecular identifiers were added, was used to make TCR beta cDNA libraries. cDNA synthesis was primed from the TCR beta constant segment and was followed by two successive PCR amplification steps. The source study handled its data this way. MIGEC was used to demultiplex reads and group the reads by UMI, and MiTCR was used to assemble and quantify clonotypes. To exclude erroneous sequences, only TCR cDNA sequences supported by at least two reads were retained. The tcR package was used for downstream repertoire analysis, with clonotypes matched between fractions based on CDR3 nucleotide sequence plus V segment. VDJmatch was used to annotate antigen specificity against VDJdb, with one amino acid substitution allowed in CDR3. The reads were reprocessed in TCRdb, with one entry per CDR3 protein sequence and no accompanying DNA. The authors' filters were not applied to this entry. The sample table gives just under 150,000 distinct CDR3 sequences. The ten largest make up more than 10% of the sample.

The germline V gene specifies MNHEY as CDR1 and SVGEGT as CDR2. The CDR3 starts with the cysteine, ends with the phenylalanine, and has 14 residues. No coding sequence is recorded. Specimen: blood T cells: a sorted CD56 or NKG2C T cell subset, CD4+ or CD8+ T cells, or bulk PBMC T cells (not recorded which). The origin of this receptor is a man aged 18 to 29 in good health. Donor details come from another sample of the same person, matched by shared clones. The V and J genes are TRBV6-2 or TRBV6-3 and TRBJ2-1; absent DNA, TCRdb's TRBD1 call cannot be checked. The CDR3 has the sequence CASSTWTESHEQFF.